The 27 T cell receptor beta chains reported below all come from one sample, sequenced in a study of T-cell memory formation after mild COVID-19. TCRdb called the 5' RACE reads again in MiXCR, with one record for every CDR3 protein. The table shows about 250,000 distinct CDR3 sequences, with approximately 15% occurring only once. The material sequenced was PBMCs or a T cell subset sorted from them (not recorded which). The source is an adult woman who had mild COVID-19 (a few samples of this study predate the infection). Cell type and time point are not known.

This clonotype was seen many times. This chain connects TRBV12-3 or TRBV12-4 to TRBJ2-1; 12 bases map to TRBD2. The CDR3 runs to 16 residues. Germline trimming cut 6 bases from V and 5 bases from J; bases unmatched to any gene: 8. The CDR3 region is CASRPSGGDHNNEQFF. The CDR3 nucleotides are TGTGCCAGCAGACCTAGCGGGGGGGACCACAACAATGAGCAGTTCTTC.

This clonotype showed up just a few times. The chain links TRBV5-4 to TRBJ1-1, with no clear D. Germline loops: CDR1 SGHNT, CDR2 YYREEE (reference sequence). The CDR3 consists of 14 residues. Trimming shortened V by 0 bases and J by 1 base, and 7 bases separated the two germline ends. The CDR3 spells CASSLAAANTEAFF. The CDR3 nucleotides read TGTGCCAGCAGCTTGGCCGCGGCGAACACTGAAGCTTTCTTT.

The V and J genes are TRBV12-3 or TRBV12-4 and TRBJ1-4, with no clear D. This CDR3 has 11 amino acids. Deletions cut 1 base from V and 8 bases from J, with 2 bases between. The CDR3 DNA follows: TGTGCCAGCAGTTTAGGGGAAAAACTGTTTTTT. This encodes CASSLGEKLFF.

This clonotype was picked up a small number of times. The J gene is TRBJ2-1, the V gene TRBV5-1; unclear D gene. Between the trimmed V and J ends, which lost 1 base and 10 bases, there was a span of 6 bases. This CDR3 comprises 11 residues. The germline V gene encodes CDR1 SGHRS and CDR2 YFSETQ. The CDR3 region has the DNA TGCGCCAGCAGCTTGAAAAGAGAGCAGTTCTTC. Its protein product is CASSLKREQFF.

This clonotype has only a few counts. The chain couples TRBV21-1 to TRBJ1-1; the tabulated D call, TRBD1, remains unverified against the DNA. TRBV21-1 is labeled a pseudogene. The CDR3 covers 19 residues. The CDR3 DNA is TGTGCCAGCAGCTTAAGAGAGGACAGGGGGCGATTTCGGAACACTGAAGCTTTCTTT. It yields the protein CASSLREDRGRFRNTEAFF.

This clonotype has only a few counts. This chain joins TRBV24-1 and TRBJ2-4; possible D gene TRBD2, 6 bases. Looked up from germline, CDR1 is KGHDR and CDR2 is SFDVKD. Trimming shortened V by 3 bases and J by 1 base, and 9 bases separated the two germline ends. The CDR3 consists of 15 residues. The DNA for the CDR3 is TGTGCCACCAGTGATGGGGGGAAGGCCAAAAACATTCAGTACTTC. The encoded protein is CATSDGGKAKNIQYF.

This clonotype has only a few counts. This chain links TRBV5-1 with TRBJ1-2; D gene uncertain. CDR3 size: 14 residues. Germline assignment: CDR1 SGHRS and CDR2 YFSETQ. Trimming left V 0 bases short and J 7 bases short, with 13 bases between. CDR3 nucleotide sequence: TGCGCCAGCAGCTTGGCGGACTCCAGAGGTGGCTACACCTTC. Protein: CASSLADSRGGYTF.

A few counts support this clonotype. J is TRBJ1-5 and V is TRBV3-1; D uncertain. The germline gives CDR1 LGHDT, CDR2 YNNKEL (reference sequence). Trimming removed 4 bases from V and 2 bases from J, with 12 bases in between. This CDR3 is built from 15 residues. CDR3 sequence reads: CASSPLGVGNQPQHF. Here the CDR3 DNA reads TGTGCCAGCAGCCCGTTGGGTGTCGGCAATCAGCCCCAGCATTTT.

The CDR3 region is CAINGLPPYGYTF. The CDR3, as DNA: TGTGCCATCAACGGACTCCCACCCTATGGCTACACCTTC. V gene TRBV10-3 combines with J gene TRBJ1-2, with unresolved D. V was clipped by 7 bases and J by 4 bases, with 13 bases between them. There are 13 residues in the CDR3. Germline CDR1 and CDR2: ENHRY and SYGVKD.

The chain links TRBV20-1 to TRBJ1-6, with TRBD1 matching over 8 bases. CDR1 and CDR2 (germline): DFQATT, SNEGSKA (reference sequence). The V and J ends lost 5 bases and 7 bases, in that order; junction bases with no gene match: 7. This CDR3 spans 14 amino acids. The CDR3 region is CSAAGQAMNSPLHF. In DNA form, the CDR3 reads TGCAGTGCTGCGGGACAGGCAATGAATTCACCCCTCCACTTT.

The chain recombines TRBV5-3 with TRBJ2-1; 14 bases map to TRBD2. TRBV5-3 is noted as an ORF with a role that remains uncertain. V lost 0 bases, J lost 2 bases, and 4 bases stayed unmatched. CDR3 length: 18 amino acids. The CDR3 region is CARSLDRLAGGPYNEQFF. CDR3 DNA: TGTGCCAGAAGCTTGGATCGACTAGCGGGAGGGCCCTACAATGAGCAGTTCTTC.

The rearrangement links TRBV7-2 to TRBJ1-2; TRBD1 might be the D (5 bases). The germline gives CDR1 SGHTA, CDR2 FQGNSA. The CDR3 is 18 amino acids. Trimming took off 6 bases at V and 1 base at J, with 24 bases between the two ends. CDR3 DNA: TGTGCCAGCAGGGAGAGGTACCCCACGGGGGGACTTAACTATGGCTACACCTTC. Translating it yields CASRERYPTGGLNYGYTF.

This chain joins TRBV2 and TRBJ1-2, with D uncertain. V shed 1 base and J shed 4 bases, with 7 bases lying between them. The CDR3 totals 13 residues. Germline V gives CDR1 SNHLY, CDR2 FYNNEI. CDR3 residues: CASSEVGSYGYTF. Written as DNA, the CDR3 is TGTGCCAGCAGTGAAGTCGGGAGCTATGGCTACACCTTC.

This clonotype was recorded a few times. The chain combines TRBV7-3 with TRBJ2-1, with D tentatively TRBD1 or TRBD2 (5 bases each). The CDR3 has 16 amino acids. V lost 4 bases and J lost 1, with 14 bases in between. Germline V gives CDR1 SGHTA, CDR2 FQGTGA. The chain's CDR3 is CASSSQPGRSYNEQFF. The CDR3 DNA sequence: TGTGCCAGCAGCTCCCAACCGGGACGATCCTACAATGAGCAGTTCTTC.

The chain recombines TRBV29-1 with TRBJ1-1; 8 positions match TRBD1. The CDR3 has 13 amino acids. CDR1 and CDR2 from the germline V gene are SQVTM and ANQGSEA. J lost 3 bases, V lost 4 bases, and 4 bases had no gene match. The CDR3 protein is CSVARDRYTEAFF. In DNA form, the CDR3 reads TGCAGCGTTGCCCGGGACAGGTACACTGAAGCTTTCTTT. Full variable domain (remainder filled in from reference TRBV29-1 and TRBJ1-1): SAVISQKPSRDICQRGTSLTIQCQVDSQVTMMFWYRQQPGQSLTLIATANQGSEATYESGFVIDKFPISRPNLTFSTLTVSNMSPEDSSIYLCSVARDRYTEAFFGQGTRLTVV.

This clonotype was recorded many times. The chain has TRBV5-1 and TRBJ2-3, with 9 nucleotides matching TRBD2. Germline CDR1 and CDR2: SGHRS and YFSETQ. This CDR3 is 16 amino acids long. Unmatched junction bases numbered 9, after V lost 4 bases and J lost 3 bases. The CDR3: CASSPGLAGRTDTQYF. As DNA, the CDR3 is TGCGCCAGCAGCCCCGGGCTAGCGGGACGTACAGATACGCAGTATTTT.

The chain links TRBV9 to TRBJ2-1; 11 bases align to TRBD2. In germline, CDR1 is SGDLS, CDR2 YYNGEE. Trimming cost V 0 bases and J 7 bases; bases outside gene matches: 3. There are 15 residues in the CDR3. CDR3 in DNA: TGTGCCAGCAGCGTAGCGGGACTAGCGGCTAATGAGCAGTTCTTC. This gives the protein CASSVAGLAANEQFF.

This clonotype was counted only a few times. This chain joins TRBV3-1 and TRBJ2-7; 11 positions match TRBD2. V shed 4 bases and J 2 bases; nucleotides not matched to a gene: 22. CDR1 is LGHDT and CDR2 is YNNKEL in the germline V gene (reference sequence). The CDR3 is 21 amino acids. The CDR3 reads CASSRLTGRSQLAGVPYEQYF. For the CDR3, the DNA is TGTGCCAGCAGCCGATTGACAGGGCGATCTCAACTAGCGGGGGTTCCCTACGAGCAGTACTTC.

The gene calls are TRBV12-3 or TRBV12-4 and TRBJ2-2, with D possibly being TRBD2 (5 bases). This CDR3 comprises 16 residues. The germline V and J ends were trimmed by 6 bases and 1 base, with 15 bases remaining between them. CDR3 sequence: CASSELGLMNTGELFF. Written as DNA, the CDR3 is TGTGCCAGCAGCGAGCTTGGACTCATGAACACCGGGGAGCTGTTTTTT.

This clonotype was seen more than once but under ten times. The rearrangement uses TRBV18 and TRBJ1-5; D remains ambiguous. CDR3 length equals 13 residues. Germline lookup yields CDR1 KGHSH and CDR2 LQKENI. V was cut by 3 bases and J by 5 bases, with 8 bases left in between. CDR3 sequence: CASSPHGDQPQHF. CDR3 bases: TGTGCCAGCTCACCCCACGGGGATCAGCCCCAGCATTTT.

This clonotype was picked up many times. This chain joins TRBV6-6 and TRBJ2-1, with D perhaps TRBD1 (5 bases). This CDR3 comprises 12 residues. Trimming removed 4 bases from V and 5 bases from J, with 6 bases in between. Germline CDR1 is MNHNY and CDR2 is SVGAGI (reference sequence). The CDR3 DNA is TGTGCCAGCAGTTTGACAGACAATGAGCAGTTCTTC. Translation gives CASSLTDNEQFF.

The chain links TRBV7-6 to TRBJ2-6; the D call may be TRBD1 or TRBD2 (5 bases each). The V end lost 1 base, the J end lost 0 bases, and 19 bases lay between the germline ends. The CDR3 runs to 20 residues. In germline, CDR1 is SGHVS, CDR2 FNYEAQ. The CDR3 spells CASSLGSSGPAFSGANVLTF. The DNA of the CDR3 is TGTGCCAGCAGCTTAGGCTCCTCGGGACCAGCGTTCTCTGGGGCCAACGTCCTGACTTTC.

The J gene is TRBJ2-2, the V gene TRBV7-3, with 7 bases fitting TRBD1. Trimming at V came to 4 bases and at J to 6 bases, leaving 5 bases not matched to a gene. This CDR3 spans 14 amino acids. CDR1 is SGHTA, CDR2 FQGTGA, per germline. CDR3 residues: CASSSTTGPGELFF. The CDR3 DNA follows: TGTGCCAGCAGCTCCACGACAGGGCCCGGGGAGCTGTTTTTT. Using reference TRBV7-3 and TRBJ2-2 for the parts outside the CDR3, the full variable domain is GAGVSQTPSNKVTEKGKYVELRCDPISGHTALYWYRQSLGQGPEFLIYFQGTGAADDSGLPNDRFFAVRPEGSVSTLKIQRTERGDSAVYLCASSSTTGPGELFFGEGSRLTVL.

The chain has TRBV5-5 and TRBJ1-1; no firm D call. Per germline, CDR1 SGHKS and CDR2 YYEKEE (reference sequence). Trimming pared 1 base from V and 4 bases from J, leaving 17 bases between. This CDR3 is 16 amino acids long. The CDR3 DNA reads as TGTGCCAGCAGCTTGTACTCGCAAGGGCGCGGCACTGAAGCTTTCTTT. Its protein product is CASSLYSQGRGTEAFF.

This chain's CDR3 is CASSSQGLGYTF. The DNA for the CDR3 is TGTGCCAGCAGCTCACAGGGCCTTGGCTACACCTTC. This sequence joins TRBV9 and TRBJ1-2; tentatively, D is TRBD1 (6 bases). Germline lookup yields CDR1 SGDLS and CDR2 YYNGEE. The CDR3 is made up of 12 amino acids. Between the trimmed V and J ends, which lost 4 bases and 7 bases, there was a span of 11 bases.

CDR3 nucleotide sequence: TGTGCCAGCAGCGAAGGGCTTCTTGCCTTTCAAGAGACCCAGTACTTC. Amino acid sequence: CASSEGLLAFQETQYF. The rearrangement uses TRBV3-1 and TRBJ2-5; D call uncertain. The CDR3 has 16 amino acids. Germline lookup yields CDR1 LGHDT and CDR2 YNNKEL (reference sequence). Trimming removed 5 bases from V and 2 bases from J, with 18 bases in between.

V gene TRBV6-6 combines with J gene TRBJ2-6; tentatively, D is TRBD1 (6 bases). The germline V and J ends were trimmed by 2 bases and 0 bases, with 14 bases remaining between them. Looked up from germline, CDR1 is MNHNY and CDR2 is SVGAGI (reference sequence). CDR3 length equals 18 residues. This CDR3 reads CASSYTGRGLSGANVLTF. The CDR3 nucleotides are TGTGCCAGCAGTTACACGGGCAGGGGCCTCTCTGGGGCCAACGTCCTGACTTTC.